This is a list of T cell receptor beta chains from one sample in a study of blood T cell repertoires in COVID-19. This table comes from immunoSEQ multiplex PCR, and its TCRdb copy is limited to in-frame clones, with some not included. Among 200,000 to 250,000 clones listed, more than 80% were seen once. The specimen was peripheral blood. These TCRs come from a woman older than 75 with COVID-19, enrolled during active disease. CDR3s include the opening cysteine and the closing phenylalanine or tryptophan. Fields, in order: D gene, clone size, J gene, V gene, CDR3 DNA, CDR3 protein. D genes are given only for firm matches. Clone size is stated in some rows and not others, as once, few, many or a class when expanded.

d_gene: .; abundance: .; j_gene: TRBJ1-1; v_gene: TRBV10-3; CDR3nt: TGTGCCATCAGTGCGACAGGTTTCATGAACACTGAAGCTTTCTTT; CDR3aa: CAISATGFMNTEAFF
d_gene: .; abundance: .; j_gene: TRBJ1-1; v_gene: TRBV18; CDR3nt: TGTGCCAGCTCAGCCGGACTACAGGGCCGGGGGGGGACTGAAGCTTTCTTT; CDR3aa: CASSAGLQGRGGTEAFF
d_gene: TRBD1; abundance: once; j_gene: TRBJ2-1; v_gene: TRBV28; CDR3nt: TGTGCCAGCACCACACAGGGGGCGGCCTACAATGAGCAGTTCTTC; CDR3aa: CASTTQGAAYNEQFF
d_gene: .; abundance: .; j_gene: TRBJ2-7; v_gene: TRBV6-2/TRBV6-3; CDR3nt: TGTGCCAGCAGTTTCGGACACCTTTACGAGCAGTACTTC; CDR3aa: CASSFGHLYEQYF
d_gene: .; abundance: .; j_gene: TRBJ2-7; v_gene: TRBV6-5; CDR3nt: TGTGCCAGCAGCCCGCAGGGGACCCACGAGCAGTACTTC; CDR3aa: CASSPQGTHEQYF
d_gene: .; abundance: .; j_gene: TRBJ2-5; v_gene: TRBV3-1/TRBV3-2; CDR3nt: TGTGCCAGCAGCCAAGATCGAGGTTTCAGGGGAGAGACCCAGTACTTC; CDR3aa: CASSQDRGFRGETQYF
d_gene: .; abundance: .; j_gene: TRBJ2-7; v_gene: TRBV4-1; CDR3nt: TGCGCCAGCAGCCAAGGGGCGGGCCTCTCCTACGAGCAGTACTTC; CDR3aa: CASSQGAGLSYEQYF
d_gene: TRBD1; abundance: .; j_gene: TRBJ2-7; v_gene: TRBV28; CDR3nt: TGTGCCAGCAGTTTCAAAACAGGGGGCCACGAGCAGTACTTC; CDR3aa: CASSFKTGGHEQYF
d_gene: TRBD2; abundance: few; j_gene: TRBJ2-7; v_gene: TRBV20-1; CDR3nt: TGCAGTGCTAGTATGACTAGCGGGAGCAAGACCTACGAGCAGTACTTC; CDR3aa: CSASMTSGSKTYEQYF
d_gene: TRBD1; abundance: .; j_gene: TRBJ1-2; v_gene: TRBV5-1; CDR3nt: TGCGCCAGCAGCTCCGGACAGGCGCAATCCTATTATGGCTACACCTTC; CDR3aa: CASSSGQAQSYYGYTF
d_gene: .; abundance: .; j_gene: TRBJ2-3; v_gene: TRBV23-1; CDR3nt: TGCGCCAGAAGGCGGGGCAGAAAAGGTACGCAGTATTTT; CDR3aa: CARRRGRKGTQYF
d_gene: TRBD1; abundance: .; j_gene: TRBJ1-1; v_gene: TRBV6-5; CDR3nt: TGTGCCAGCAGTCAGGGACAGGGGCCCACTGAAGCTTTCTTT; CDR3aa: CASSQGQGPTEAFF
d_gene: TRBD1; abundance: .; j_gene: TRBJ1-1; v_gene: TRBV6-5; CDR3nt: TGTGCCAGCAGTTACAACAGGGGTCCGAACACTGAAGCTTTCTTT; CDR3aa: CASSYNRGPNTEAFF
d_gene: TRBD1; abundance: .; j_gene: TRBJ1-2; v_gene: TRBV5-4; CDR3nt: TGTGCCAGCAGCAACCTACAGGGGGTGAATGGGTATGGCTACACCTTC; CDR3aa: CASSNLQGVNGYGYTF
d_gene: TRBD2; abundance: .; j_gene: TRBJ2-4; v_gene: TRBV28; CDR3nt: TGTGCCAGCAGTCCCCCGGGGGGCAAAAACATTCAGTACTTC; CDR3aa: CASSPPGGKNIQYF
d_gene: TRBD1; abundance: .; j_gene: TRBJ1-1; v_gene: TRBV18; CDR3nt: TGTGCCAGCTCATCAGACAGGGACGACACTGAAGCTTTCTTT; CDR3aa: CASSSDRDDTEAFF
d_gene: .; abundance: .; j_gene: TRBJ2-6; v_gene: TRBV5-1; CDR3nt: TGCGCCAGCAGCTACGGAGGGGGCCATGGGGCCAACGTCCTGACTTTC; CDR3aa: CASSYGGGHGANVLTF
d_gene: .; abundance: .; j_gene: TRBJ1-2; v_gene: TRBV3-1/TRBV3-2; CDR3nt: TGTGCCAGCAGCCAAGATCAGGCATCTGGGTACACCTTC; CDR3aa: CASSQDQASGYTF
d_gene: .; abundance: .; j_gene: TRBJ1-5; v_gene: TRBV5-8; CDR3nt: TGTGCCAGCAGCTTCGGGACACATAGCAATCAGCCCCAGCATTTT; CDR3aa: CASSFGTHSNQPQHF
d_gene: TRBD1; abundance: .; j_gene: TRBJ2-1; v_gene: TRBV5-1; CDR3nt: TGCGCCAGCAGCGAAGCACAGGGGAGCGGTGAGCAGTTCTTC; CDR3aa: CASSEAQGSGEQFF
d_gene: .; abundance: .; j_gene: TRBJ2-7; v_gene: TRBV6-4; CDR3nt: TGTGCCAGCAGTGACTCTAGCCCCGCGGACGAGCAGTACTTC; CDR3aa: CASSDSSPADEQYF
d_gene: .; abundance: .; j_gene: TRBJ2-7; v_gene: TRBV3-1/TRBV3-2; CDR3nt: TGTGCCAGCAGCCAGCGAGACAGTCCCTACGAGCAGTACTTC; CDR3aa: CASSQRDSPYEQYF
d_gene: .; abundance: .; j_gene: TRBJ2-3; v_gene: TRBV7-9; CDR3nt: TGTGCCAGCAGCTTCGCTGGGGCAGGCACAGATACGCAGTATTTT; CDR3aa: CASSFAGAGTDTQYF
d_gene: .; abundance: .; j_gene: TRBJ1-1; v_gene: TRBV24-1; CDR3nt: TGTGCCACCAGTGAGGGACAGAACACTGAAGCTTTCTTT; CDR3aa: CATSEGQNTEAFF
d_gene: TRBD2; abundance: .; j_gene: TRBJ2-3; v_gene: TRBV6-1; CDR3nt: TGTGCCAGCAGTGCTTCCGGGACTAGCGGGATTGATACGCAGTATTTT; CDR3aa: CASSASGTSGIDTQYF
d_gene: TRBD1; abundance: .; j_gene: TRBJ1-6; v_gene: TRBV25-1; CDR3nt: TGTGCCAGCGCGGAACCGGGACAGGCTTCACCCCTCCACTTT; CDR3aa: CASAEPGQASPLHF
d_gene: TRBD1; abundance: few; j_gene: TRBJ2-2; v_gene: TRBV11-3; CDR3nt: TGTGCCAGCAGCCGGACAGGGACCACCGGGGAGCTGTTTTTT; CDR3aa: CASSRTGTTGELFF
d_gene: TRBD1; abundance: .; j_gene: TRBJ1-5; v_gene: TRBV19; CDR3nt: TGTGCCAGTAGTACATGGGGACAGTATAGCAATCAGCCCCAGCATTTT; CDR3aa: CASSTWGQYSNQPQHF
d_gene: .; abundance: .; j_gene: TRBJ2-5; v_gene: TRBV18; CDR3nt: TGTGCCAGCTCACCAGGCACCCAAGAGACCCAGTACTTC; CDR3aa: CASSPGTQETQYF
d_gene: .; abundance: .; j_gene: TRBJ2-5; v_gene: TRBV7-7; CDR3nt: TGTGCTAGCAGCGTAAGGAGCGATTTTGAGACCCAGTACTTC; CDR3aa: CASSVRSDFETQYF
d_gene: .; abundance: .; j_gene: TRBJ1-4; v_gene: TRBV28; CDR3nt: TGTGCCAGCAGTACCCCTATAGCAACTAATGAAAAACTGTTTTTT; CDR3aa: CASSTPIATNEKLFF
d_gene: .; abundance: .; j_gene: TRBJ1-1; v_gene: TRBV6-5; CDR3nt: TGTGCCAGCAGCACTCCGGTAAAGGGGACTTTCTTT; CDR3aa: CASSTPVKGTFF
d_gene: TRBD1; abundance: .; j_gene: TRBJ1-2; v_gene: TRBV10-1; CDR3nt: TGCGCCAGCAGTGGAACAGGGGATCCACCTTATGGCTACACCTTC; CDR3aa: CASSGTGDPPYGYTF